The TCR beta chain described here comes from a study of CD8 T cells in ankylosing spondylitis. Notes on the study in general: Within peripheral blood, clones linked to disease were CD8+ and relatively rare. According to the report, clones linked to the disease were significantly enriched in matched synovial fluid samples taken from ankylosing spondylitis patients. Seemingly distinctive of ankylosing spondylitis blood was a TCR beta motif formed by eight highly homologous variants. Before this, some motif variants had been reported in reactive arthritis synovial fluid and blood.

Quantitative barcoded 5'-RACE was used to prepare TCR beta libraries. TCRdb passed the 5' RACE reads through MiXCR, listing each CDR3 protein once. The sample holds about 750,000 distinct CDR3 sequences, around a fifth seen once. The germline V gene encodes CDR1 SGHTA and CDR2 FQGNSA. Trimming removed 3 bases at V and 0 bases at J, with 12 bases between. The length of the CDR3 is 15 residues. Concerning this clonotype: Its specificity is unknown.

The chain is built from TRBV7-2 and TRBJ2-7; D is unresolved. This receptor was identified in a male donor with ankylosing spondylitis. The sequencing sample was made of blood, either unsorted or a sorted T cell fraction (not recorded which). CDR3 nucleotides: TGTGCCAGCAGCTTCTTTCCAGCCAGCTCCTACGAGCAGTACTTC. Translation gives CASSFFPASSYEQYF.